These 21 T cell receptor beta chains originate from one sample sequenced in a study of OX40 agonist ivuxolimab in advanced cancers. Only in-frame clones appear in the TCRdb table, and some are missing; sequencing was by immunoSEQ multiplex PCR. The table lists approximately 70,000 clones, about 85% of them singletons. The sequencing here drew on CD4+ or CD8+ T cells sorted from blood, taken in a trial of the OX40 agonist ivuxolimab. These receptors originate from an adult with an advanced solid tumor such as melanoma, head and neck, liver or kidney cancer.

The chain links TRBV5-6 to TRBJ2-5; 7 bases are a match to TRBD1. With V trimmed by 3 bases and J by 4 bases, 6 bases remained unmatched. This CDR3 comprises 14 residues. Germline loops: CDR1 SGHDT, CDR2 YYEEEE. The CDR3, as DNA: TGTGCCAGCAGCTCCCTATCAGGGGGAGAGACCCAGTACTTC. Protein: CASSSLSGGETQYF.

This chain uses TRBV5-6 with TRBJ1-2, with TRBD1 matching 9 bases. This CDR3 contains 15 residues. The junction had 9 bases not matched to a gene; V was cut back by 6 bases and J by 3 bases. Germline V lookup: CDR1 SGHDT, CDR2 YYEEEE. CDR3 sequence (DNA): TGTGCCAGCACCCCGGGGACAGGGTTTGACTATGGCTACACCTTC. Protein product: CASTPGTGFDYGYTF.

The chain couples TRBV7-2 to TRBJ2-7; TRBD1 is a possible D gene (6 bases). Trimming took 2 bases from V and 0 from J, leaving 8 bases between them. This CDR3 region has 14 residues. Germline V gene data show CDR1 as SGHTA and CDR2 as FQGNSA. The CDR3 here is CASSLMDSSYEQYF. As DNA, the CDR3 is TGTGCCAGCAGCTTAATGGACAGCTCCTACGAGCAGTACTTC.

This clone was seen once. CDR3: CASRAGVANNQPQHF. For the CDR3, the DNA is TGTGCCAGCAGGGCGGGGGTGGCGAACAATCAGCCCCAGCATTTT. V is TRBV2 and J is TRBJ1-5; possibly TRBD1 for D (5 bases). With 6 bases removed from V and 3 bases from J, the gap between germline ends came to 15 bases. The CDR3 loop spans 15 amino acids. CDR1 SNHLY and CDR2 FYNNEI come from the germline V gene.

The gene calls are TRBV7-6 and TRBJ2-2, with no clear D. Trimming cost V 6 bases and J 5 bases, with 13 bases left between them. The CDR3 runs 14 residues. The germline CDR1 and CDR2 sequences are SGHVS and FNYEAQ. DNA of the CDR3: TGTGCCAGCAGAGCACGAGGCAGGACCGGGGAGCTGTTTTTT. Protein sequence: CASRARGRTGELFF.

The chain employs TRBV2 and TRBJ2-5; D gene uncertain. Per the germline V gene, CDR1 is SNHLY and CDR2 is FYNNEI. Trimming pared 3 bases from V and 4 bases from J, leaving 3 bases between. The CDR3 extends over 11 amino acids. The CDR3 spells CASSDVETQYF. CDR3 in DNA: TGTGCCAGCAGTGACGTAGAGACCCAGTACTTC.

This chain uses TRBV5-4 with TRBJ2-5, with D unclear. The CDR3 covers 15 residues. Trimming took 1 base from V and 9 from J, leaving 19 bases between them. Germline CDR1 SGHNT, CDR2 YYREEE (reference sequence). In DNA form, the CDR3 reads TGTGCCAGCAGCTTGACGGAGCTCGGATACAGTGCCCAGTACTTC. This codes for CASSLTELGYSAQYF.

V usage is TRBV27 and J usage is TRBJ2-5; D call uncertain. V was clipped by 4 bases and J by 0 bases, with 12 bases between them. Per the germline V gene, CDR1 is MNHEY and CDR2 is SMNVEV (reference sequence). The CDR3 has 15 amino acids. The CDR3 DNA sequence: TGTGCCAGCAGTTCAAAGACGGTGTACCAAGAGACCCAGTACTTC. As protein: CASSSKTVYQETQYF.

V and J are TRBV15 and TRBJ1-1; possibly TRBD1 for D (5 bases). The germline V gene encodes CDR1 LNHNV and CDR2 YYDKDF (reference sequence). Trimming pared 1 base from V and 7 bases from J, leaving 13 bases between. This CDR3 contains 14 residues. The CDR3 DNA sequence: TGTGCCACCAGCAGAGGGTTGATGGGGCGTGAAGCTTTCTTT. Residues: CATSRGLMGREAFF.

The chain has TRBV28 and TRBJ1-2; 9 bases are a match to TRBD1. Germline V gene lookup returns CDR1 MDHEN and CDR2 SYDVKM. CDR3 length: 15 amino acids. J was trimmed by 6 bases and V by 2 bases; bases with no gene match: 7. The CDR3 sequence is CASSLHWTGEDGYTF. For the CDR3, the DNA is TGTGCCAGCAGTTTACATTGGACAGGGGAGGATGGCTACACCTTC.

The rearrangement links TRBV29-1 to TRBJ2-4; D perhaps matches TRBD1 (5 bases). V dropped 5 bases and J dropped 0 bases, with 14 bases sitting between them. Germline V gene data show CDR1 as SQVTM and CDR2 as ANQGSEA. The CDR3 consists of 15 residues. For the CDR3, the DNA is TGCAGCGTTTCGCAAGCAGGGATAGCCAAAAACATTCAGTACTTC. Amino acids: CSVSQAGIAKNIQYF.

This clone showed up just once. The rearrangement joins TRBV5-1 to TRBJ2-3; 7 bases align to TRBD2. CDR1 and CDR2 from the germline V gene are SGHRS and YFSETQ. With 6 bases clipped from V and 2 bases from J, the junction kept 3 bases outside the gene matches. The CDR3 length is 13 residues. The CDR3 bases are TGCGCCAGCAAGGAGCGGGACACAGATACGCAGTATTTT. The encoded protein is CASKERDTDTQYF.

This chain joins TRBV5-4 and TRBJ2-3; D gene ambiguous. The CDR3 consists of 13 residues. V was cut by 1 base and J by 0 bases, with 3 bases left in between. Germline V gives CDR1 SGHNT, CDR2 YYREEE (reference sequence). This chain's CDR3 is CASSLWSTDTQYF. DNA of the CDR3: TGTGCCAGCAGCTTGTGGAGCACAGATACGCAGTATTTT.

V gene TRBV6-5 combines with J gene TRBJ2-7; 11 nucleotides agree with TRBD2. The germline CDR1 and CDR2 sequences are MNHEY and SVGAGI. J lost 3 bases, V lost 6 bases, and 4 bases had no gene match. This CDR3 region has 14 residues. The CDR3: CASRTSGINYEQYF. CDR3 nucleotide sequence: TGTGCCAGCAGGACTAGCGGGATCAACTACGAGCAGTACTTC.

V is TRBV5-1 and J is TRBJ1-4; D is perhaps TRBD1 (6 bases). With 4 bases removed from V and 8 bases from J, the gap between germline ends came to 18 bases. This CDR3 is 15 amino acids long. CDR1 and CDR2 (germline): SGHRS, YFSETQ. CDR3 region: CASSVLQGEGEKLFF. The DNA for the CDR3 is TGCGCCAGCAGCGTCCTACAGGGAGAGGGCGAAAAACTGTTTTTT.

The V and J genes are TRBV6-1 and TRBJ2-2, with 9 nucleotides matching TRBD2. CDR3 length equals 15 residues. The germline V gene has CDR1 MNHNS and CDR2 SASEGT. The J segment lost 0 bases and the V segment lost 4 bases, leaving 0 bases of the junction unmatched. As DNA, the CDR3 is TGTGCCAGCAGTGGCGGGAGGGCGAACACCGGGGAGCTGTTTTTT. It yields the protein CASSGGRANTGELFF.

V and J are TRBV6-1 and TRBJ2-4; D assignment may be TRBD1 or TRBD2 (5 bases each). The CDR3 has 16 amino acids. Germline CDR1 is MNHNS and CDR2 is SASEGT. V gave up 3 bases and J gave up 2 bases, with 14 bases separating them. The CDR3 sequence is CASSEPSSGPKNIQYF. CDR3 DNA sequence: TGTGCCAGCAGTGAGCCGTCGTCGGGGCCCAAAAACATTCAGTACTTC.

This chain links TRBV6-5 with TRBJ1-5; D is undetermined. Germline CDR1 and CDR2: MNHEY and SVGAGI. The CDR3 extends over 14 amino acids. The V and J ends lost 4 bases and 1 base respectively, with 8 bases between them. The CDR3 DNA reads TGTGCCAGCAGTTTAGAGGACAGCAATCAGCCCCAGCATTTT. It specifies CASSLEDSNQPQHF.

The gene calls are TRBV9 and TRBJ2-1; D unclear. V lost 3 bases to trimming and J lost 8 bases, with 18 bases between them. This CDR3 is 15 amino acids long. Germline-derived CDR1 and CDR2 are SGDLS and YYNGEE. The CDR3 reads CASSGVGLRADEQFF. The CDR3, as DNA: TGTGCCAGCAGCGGGGTCGGGCTTAGAGCAGATGAGCAGTTCTTC.

The rearrangement joins TRBV5-5 to TRBJ2-4; D unclear. The V gene's germline CDR1 is SGHKS and CDR2 YYEKEE (reference sequence). The CDR3 covers 15 residues. Trimming stripped 4 bases from V and 2 bases from J, with 13 bases between. The CDR3 DNA follows: TGTGCCAGCAGCCTACTCGACACAACCAAAAACATTCAGTACTTC. Its translation is CASSLLDTTKNIQYF. The full variable domain, with the rest looked up from reference TRBV5-5 and TRBJ2-4, is DAGVTQSPTHLIKTRGQQVTLRCSPISGHKSVSWYQQVLGQGPQFIFQYYEKEERGRGNFPDRFSARQFPNYSSELNVNALLLGDSALYLCASSLLDTTKNIQYFGAGTRLSVL.

The chain has TRBV7-9 and TRBJ1-4, with unresolved D. Looked up from germline, CDR1 is SEHNR and CDR2 is FQNEAQ (reference sequence). V dropped 1 base and J dropped 6 bases, with 12 bases sitting between them. The CDR3 totals 15 residues. The chain's CDR3 is CASSLDSGFHEKLFF. The DNA of the CDR3 is TGTGCCAGCAGCTTAGATTCGGGGTTCCATGAAAAACTGTTTTTT.